A selection of T cell receptor beta chains follows, all from one sample in a study of blood T cell repertoires in COVID-19. Here immunoSEQ multiplex PCR was the method, and the copy in TCRdb shows in-frame clones only, minus some. The sample lists about 180,000 clones; around 85% were seen once. Sequences were obtained from PBMCs or T cells enriched from blood (not recorded which). The receptors here all came from a middle-aged man who had recovered from COVID-19. The CDR3 runs from the conserved cysteine through the conserved F or W. A D gene is named only where the DNA matches it firmly. Size values are once, few and many counts, or a class for expanded clones, and some rows have none.

D gene	V gene	J gene	CDR3 length	clone size	CDR3 protein	CDR3 DNA
TRBD2	TRBV5-1	TRBJ2-7	16	.	CASSWIYSGRGDEQYF	TGCGCCAGCAGCTGGATATATAGCGGGAGGGGCGACGAGCAGTACTTC
TRBD1	TRBV12-3/TRBV12-4	TRBJ2-7	13	.	CASSPRQGDEQYF	TGTGCCAGCAGTCCTCGACAGGGGGACGAGCAGTACTTC
.	TRBV5-1	TRBJ2-5	11	.	CASSIESDQYF	TGCGCCAGCAGCATCGAAAGCGACCAGTACTTC
.	TRBV12-5	TRBJ2-1	12	.	CASGRVYNEQFF	TGTGCTAGTGGCCGGGTTTACAATGAGCAGTTCTTC
.	TRBV27	TRBJ2-7	13	.	CASSQGLPYEQYF	TGTGCCAGCAGTCAGGGCCTCCCCTACGAGCAGTACTTC
.	TRBV20-1	TRBJ1-4	10	.	CSAGGEKLFF	TGCAGTGCCGGGGGTGAAAAACTGTTTTTT
.	TRBV6-5	TRBJ1-6	14	once	CASTSGSYNSPLHF	TGTGCCAGCACTTCGGGCTCCTATAATTCACCCCTCCACTTT
TRBD2	TRBV30	TRBJ2-1	17	.	CAWSVLGRLADYNEQFF	TGTGCCTGGAGTGTACTCGGGAGACTAGCGGATTACAATGAGCAGTTCTTC
.	TRBV5-1	TRBJ1-1	14	.	CASKLNNLATEAFF	TGCGCCAGCAAATTGAATAACCTGGCCACTGAAGCTTTCTTT
TRBD1	TRBV18	TRBJ1-2	13	.	CASSPGQAYGYTF	TGTGCCAGCTCACCGGGACAGGCCTATGGCTACACCTTC
.	TRBV6-2/TRBV6-3	TRBJ2-3	14	few	CASSSPDWADTQYF	TGTGCCAGCAGTTCCCCCGATTGGGCGGATACGCAGTATTTT
TRBD1	TRBV5-6	TRBJ2-7	15	.	CASSFAGTGAYEQYF	TGTGCCAGCAGCTTTGCCGGGACAGGGGCCTACGAGCAGTACTTC
.	TRBV15	TRBJ1-5	15	.	CATSRDPGGNQPQHF	TGTGCCACCAGCAGAGATCCAGGGGGCAATCAGCCCCAGCATTTT
TRBD1	TRBV11-3	TRBJ1-4	16	.	CASSSRDQGAGEKLFF	TGTGCCAGCAGTTCAAGAGACCAGGGGGCAGGCGAAAAACTGTTTTTT
TRBD1	TRBV28	TRBJ1-2	17	.	CASSFRPQGVRDYGYTF	TGTGCCAGCAGTTTTCGACCCCAGGGGGTGAGGGACTATGGCTACACCTTC
.	TRBV28	TRBJ1-1	14	.	CASKPGEVNTEAFF	TGTGCCAGCAAACCCGGGGAAGTAAACACTGAAGCTTTCTTT
.	TRBV7-8	TRBJ1-2	13	.	CASSQTGNYGYTF	TGTGCCAGCAGCCAAACAGGGAACTATGGCTACACCTTC
.	TRBV4-1	TRBJ1-2	15	.	CASSQEGEGDYGYTF	TGCGCCAGCAGCCAAGAGGGAGAGGGAGACTATGGCTACACCTTC
.	TRBV30	TRBJ1-2	14	.	CAWDRGWGYYGYTF	TGTGCCTGGGACCGGGGGTGGGGGTACTATGGCTACACCTTC
.	TRBV5-1	TRBJ1-2	13	.	CASSLAANYGYTF	TGCGCCAGCAGCTTGGCGGCTAACTATGGCTACACCTTC
TRBD1	TRBV15	TRBJ2-7	15	.	CATKRGQGIFGEQYF	TGTGCCACCAAGCGGGGACAGGGCATTTTCGGCGAGCAGTACTTC
.	TRBV7-9	TRBJ1-4	15	few	CASSPGGGFNEKLFF	TGTGCCAGCAGCCCGGGCGGGGGATTTAATGAAAAACTGTTTTTT
TRBD2	TRBV4-1	TRBJ2-7	17	once	CASSLGTSGAFSYEQYF	TGCGCCAGCAGCCTGGGGACTAGCGGGGCCTTCTCCTACGAGCAGTACTTC
.	TRBV18	TRBJ1-2	13	.	CASSPQGRNGYTF	TGTGCCAGCTCACCACAGGGGCGGAATGGCTACACCTTC
TRBD2	TRBV7-8	TRBJ2-1	15	.	CASSLLLAGDEGGVF	TGTGCCAGCAGCTTATTACTAGCGGGGGACGAGGGAGGCGTCTTC
TRBD2	TRBV6-1	TRBJ2-2	14	.	CASSSSGRRGELFF	TGTGCCAGCAGTAGTAGCGGGAGGAGAGGGGAGCTGTTTTTT
.	TRBV11-3	TRBJ2-4	12	.	CASSSPENIQYF	TGTGCCAGCAGCTCCCCGGAGAACATTCAGTACTTC